This is a list of T cell receptor beta chains from one sample in a study of blood T cell repertoires in COVID-19. Using immunoSEQ multiplex PCR, the repertoire was profiled, and TCRdb retains in-frame clones only, with some absent. The sample includes 350,000 or so clones, roughly 85% of them seen just once. The sequenced sample was PBMCs or T cells enriched from blood (not recorded which). These receptor sequences come from a woman aged 35 to 49 with acute COVID-19. Each CDR3 is given with its conserved first and last residue. The order of the fields is V gene, J gene, clone size, D gene, CDR3 protein, CDR3 DNA. The D gene is left open where the match is weak. Some rows mark clone size as missing; the rest say once, few, many or name a class of expanded clone.

V gene: TRBV3-1/TRBV3-2; J gene: TRBJ2-4; clone size: NA; D gene: TRBD1; CDR3 protein: CASSQPGQGDLTQYF; CDR3 DNA: TGTGCCAGCAGCCAACCGGGACAGGGGGACTTAACTCAGTACTTC
V gene: TRBV3-1/TRBV3-2; J gene: TRBJ1-1; clone size: NA; D gene: NA; CDR3 protein: CASSQVGAIATEAFF; CDR3 DNA: TGTGCCAGCAGCCAAGTAGGCGCTATAGCCACTGAAGCTTTCTTT
V gene: TRBV6-2/TRBV6-3; J gene: TRBJ2-7; clone size: NA; D gene: TRBD1; CDR3 protein: CASSLGQGADF; CDR3 DNA: TGTGCCAGCAGTCTCGGACAGGGAGCCGACTTC
V gene: TRBV5-1; J gene: TRBJ1-5; clone size: NA; D gene: NA; CDR3 protein: CASSLAGQVNQPQHF; CDR3 DNA: TGCGCCAGCAGCTTGGCGGGACAAGTCAATCAGCCCCAGCATTTT
V gene: TRBV5-6; J gene: TRBJ2-1; clone size: few; D gene: NA; CDR3 protein: CASSLSLANEQFF; CDR3 DNA: TGTGCCAGCAGCTTAAGCCTAGCGAATGAGCAGTTCTTC
V gene: TRBV18; J gene: TRBJ1-4; clone size: NA; D gene: NA; CDR3 protein: CASSPQAGSYEKLFF; CDR3 DNA: TGTGCCAGCTCACCACAGGCAGGGTCTTATGAAAAACTGTTTTTT
V gene: TRBV9; J gene: TRBJ2-5; clone size: NA; D gene: NA; CDR3 protein: CASSVGAGEETQYF; CDR3 DNA: TGTGCCAGCAGCGTAGGGGCGGGTGAGGAGACCCAGTACTTC
V gene: TRBV25-1; J gene: TRBJ2-7; clone size: NA; D gene: TRBD2; CDR3 protein: CASSTAGGPFDEQYF; CDR3 DNA: TGTGCCAGCAGTACAGCGGGGGGGCCATTCGACGAGCAGTACTTC
V gene: TRBV11-3; J gene: TRBJ1-2; clone size: NA; D gene: TRBD1; CDR3 protein: CASSLRDRGNYGYTF; CDR3 DNA: TGTGCCAGCAGCCTCCGGGACAGGGGGAACTATGGCTACACCTTC
V gene: TRBV5-5; J gene: TRBJ1-3; clone size: NA; D gene: TRBD1; CDR3 protein: CASSLVGQLIDTIYF; CDR3 DNA: TGTGCCAGCAGCTTGGTGGGACAGTTGATCGACACCATATATTTT
V gene: TRBV7-9; J gene: TRBJ2-3; clone size: NA; D gene: NA; CDR3 protein: CASSPAFPDTQYF; CDR3 DNA: TGTGCCAGCAGCCCCGCGTTCCCAGATACGCAGTATTTT
V gene: TRBV7-2; J gene: TRBJ1-1; clone size: once; D gene: TRBD1; CDR3 protein: CASSWRGQGETEAFF; CDR3 DNA: TGTGCCAGCAGCTGGAGAGGACAGGGAGAGACTGAAGCTTTCTTT
V gene: TRBV6-1; J gene: TRBJ2-5; clone size: NA; D gene: TRBD2; CDR3 protein: CASSVLAGGLGETQYF; CDR3 DNA: TGTGCCAGCAGTGTTCTAGCGGGGGGACTCGGAGAGACCCAGTACTTC
V gene: TRBV2; J gene: TRBJ2-1; clone size: NA; D gene: NA; CDR3 protein: CASRTDSLRYNEQFF; CDR3 DNA: TGTGCCAGCAGGACGGACTCGCTCCGATACAATGAGCAGTTCTTC
V gene: TRBV7-2; J gene: TRBJ2-4; clone size: NA; D gene: NA; CDR3 protein: CASSLEATIGNIQYF; CDR3 DNA: TGTGCCAGCAGCCTAGAAGCCACCATCGGGAACATTCAGTACTTC
V gene: TRBV29-1; J gene: TRBJ1-1; clone size: NA; D gene: NA; CDR3 protein: CSVGRRLSTEAFF; CDR3 DNA: TGCAGCGTGGGGCGGCGGTTGAGCACTGAAGCTTTCTTT
V gene: TRBV7-9; J gene: TRBJ1-4; clone size: NA; D gene: NA; CDR3 protein: CASSLDTGLRVKLFF; CDR3 DNA: TGTGCCAGCAGCTTAGATACAGGGCTTAGGGTGAAACTGTTTTTT
V gene: TRBV19; J gene: TRBJ1-2; clone size: NA; D gene: TRBD1; CDR3 protein: CASNRQGANSNGYTF; CDR3 DNA: TGTGCCAGTAATCGGCAGGGGGCGAATTCTAATGGCTACACCTTC
V gene: TRBV15; J gene: TRBJ1-4; clone size: NA; D gene: NA; CDR3 protein: CATRGPNRNEKLFF; CDR3 DNA: TGTGCCACCAGGGGCCCTAACCGTAATGAAAAACTGTTTTTT
V gene: TRBV6-5; J gene: TRBJ2-7; clone size: NA; D gene: TRBD1; CDR3 protein: CASGGQGSSYEQYF; CDR3 DNA: TGTGCCAGCGGGGGACAGGGAAGCTCCTACGAGCAGTACTTC
V gene: TRBV9; J gene: TRBJ2-1; clone size: NA; D gene: NA; CDR3 protein: CASSVGQGTYNEQFF; CDR3 DNA: TGTGCCAGCAGCGTAGGGCAGGGTACCTACAATGAGCAGTTCTTC
V gene: TRBV19; J gene: TRBJ1-5; clone size: NA; D gene: NA; CDR3 protein: CASSIWRNSNQPQHF; CDR3 DNA: TGTGCCAGTAGTATTTGGCGGAATAGCAATCAGCCCCAGCATTTT
V gene: TRBV6-5; J gene: TRBJ1-2; clone size: NA; D gene: NA; CDR3 protein: CASSRTATDGYTF; CDR3 DNA: TGTGCCAGCAGCCGGACAGCGACGGATGGCTACACCTTC
V gene: TRBV28; J gene: TRBJ2-7; clone size: NA; D gene: NA; CDR3 protein: CASSLLVPGSYEQYF; CDR3 DNA: TGTGCCAGCAGTTTATTGGTCCCGGGGAGCTACGAGCAGTACTTC
V gene: TRBV5-4; J gene: TRBJ2-5; clone size: NA; D gene: TRBD2; CDR3 protein: CASTEKGLAGGLGETQYF; CDR3 DNA: TGTGCCAGCACCGAAAAAGGACTAGCGGGGGGGCTAGGGGAGACCCAGTACTTC
V gene: TRBV18; J gene: TRBJ1-6; clone size: NA; D gene: NA; CDR3 protein: CASSPTGQDSPLHF; CDR3 DNA: TGTGCCAGCTCACCAACAGGGCAGGATTCACCCCTCCACTTT
V gene: TRBV5-1; J gene: TRBJ1-3; clone size: NA; D gene: TRBD1; CDR3 protein: CASSLVGTGYGNTIYF; CDR3 DNA: TGCGCCAGCAGCTTGGTTGGGACAGGGTATGGAAACACCATATATTTT
V gene: TRBV7-8; J gene: TRBJ1-1; clone size: NA; D gene: NA; CDR3 protein: CASSLATANTEAFF; CDR3 DNA: TGTGCCAGCAGCTTAGCGACAGCGAACACTGAAGCTTTCTTT
V gene: TRBV4-3; J gene: TRBJ1-6; clone size: NA; D gene: NA; CDR3 protein: CASSQQDSNSPLHF; CDR3 DNA: TGCGCCAGCAGCCAGCAGGACAGTAATTCACCCCTCCACTTT
V gene: TRBV6-5; J gene: TRBJ1-3; clone size: NA; D gene: NA; CDR3 protein: CASRMGSGSGNTIYF; CDR3 DNA: TGTGCCAGCAGAATGGGTTCGGGTTCTGGAAACACCATATATTTT
V gene: TRBV28; J gene: TRBJ1-2; clone size: NA; D gene: NA; CDR3 protein: CASSFRLRRRGGSYGYTF; CDR3 DNA: TGTGCCAGCAGTTTCCGCTTACGGCGCAGGGGCGGGAGCTATGGCTACACCTTC
V gene: TRBV28; J gene: TRBJ1-5; clone size: NA; D gene: NA; CDR3 protein: CASNLGGDQPQHF; CDR3 DNA: TGTGCCAGCAATCTCGGGGGAGATCAGCCCCAGCATTTT
V gene: TRBV2; J gene: TRBJ1-1; clone size: NA; D gene: NA; CDR3 protein: CASRGETEAFF; CDR3 DNA: TGTGCCAGCCGGGGAGAGACTGAAGCTTTCTTT
V gene: TRBV6-5; J gene: TRBJ2-7; clone size: NA; D gene: NA; CDR3 protein: CASSYSSSRFYEQYF; CDR3 DNA: TGTGCCAGCAGTTACTCCTCGAGCCGCTTCTACGAGCAGTACTTC
V gene: TRBV2; J gene: TRBJ1-1; clone size: NA; D gene: NA; CDR3 protein: CASRGDTSNTEAFF; CDR3 DNA: TGTGCCAGCAGGGGGGACACATCGAACACTGAAGCTTTCTTT
V gene: TRBV9; J gene: TRBJ2-1; clone size: NA; D gene: NA; CDR3 protein: CASSLTSGTQLNNEQFF; CDR3 DNA: TGTGCCAGCAGCCTTACCTCCGGGACTCAATTAAACAATGAGCAGTTCTTC
V gene: TRBV7-9; J gene: TRBJ1-4; clone size: NA; D gene: TRBD1; CDR3 protein: CASSFPSLGGTGQLFF; CDR3 DNA: TGTGCCAGCAGCTTTCCATCGTTAGGGGGGACAGGGCAACTGTTTTTT
V gene: TRBV10-1; J gene: TRBJ2-2; clone size: NA; D gene: NA; CDR3 protein: CASSESREVNTGELFF; CDR3 DNA: TGCGCCAGCAGTGAGTCGAGGGAGGTTAACACCGGGGAGCTGTTTTTT
V gene: TRBV5-4; J gene: TRBJ2-5; clone size: NA; D gene: NA; CDR3 protein: CASSSGGARQETQYF; CDR3 DNA: TGTGCCAGCAGCTCTGGCGGGGCACGACAAGAGACCCAGTACTTC
V gene: TRBV6-2/TRBV6-3; J gene: TRBJ2-7; clone size: NA; D gene: TRBD2; CDR3 protein: CASSATSGGHYEQYF; CDR3 DNA: TGTGCCAGCAGTGCTACTAGCGGGGGACACTACGAGCAGTACTTC
V gene: TRBV10-3; J gene: TRBJ2-7; clone size: NA; D gene: TRBD1; CDR3 protein: CAISEPTRDSYEQYF; CDR3 DNA: TGTGCCATCAGTGAGCCGACCCGGGACAGCTACGAGCAGTACTTC
V gene: TRBV5-1; J gene: TRBJ1-2; clone size: NA; D gene: TRBD1; CDR3 protein: CASSPGTGGGMGTF; CDR3 DNA: TGCGCCAGCAGCCCCGGGACAGGGGGAGGCATGGGGACCTTC
V gene: TRBV6-5; J gene: TRBJ1-5; clone size: NA; D gene: NA; CDR3 protein: CASSYSRGGNQPQHF; CDR3 DNA: TGTGCCAGCAGTTACTCGCGGGGAGGCAATCAGCCCCAGCATTTT
V gene: TRBV10-3; J gene: TRBJ1-1; clone size: once; D gene: NA; CDR3 protein: CAISESGAGGKAFF; CDR3 DNA: TGTGCCATCAGTGAGTCGGGGGCAGGCGGTAAAGCTTTCTTT
V gene: TRBV6-5; J gene: TRBJ1-1; clone size: NA; D gene: NA; CDR3 protein: CASSYGRDTEAFF; CDR3 DNA: TGTGCCAGCAGTTACGGTAGAGACACTGAAGCTTTCTTT
V gene: TRBV5-4; J gene: TRBJ2-7; clone size: NA; D gene: TRBD1; CDR3 protein: CASSLEDRRTTYEQYF; CDR3 DNA: TGTGCCAGCAGCTTGGAGGACAGGCGCACAACCTACGAGCAGTACTTC
V gene: TRBV4-2; J gene: TRBJ1-2; clone size: NA; D gene: TRBD1; CDR3 protein: CASSQGSGTGDYGYTF; CDR3 DNA: TGTGCCAGCAGCCAAGGATCCGGGACAGGGGACTATGGCTACACCTTC
V gene: TRBV4-3; J gene: TRBJ1-1; clone size: NA; D gene: NA; CDR3 protein: CASSQAIGGAAFF; CDR3 DNA: TGCGCCAGCAGCCAAGCGATCGGAGGGGCAGCTTTCTTT
V gene: TRBV7-2; J gene: TRBJ1-1; clone size: NA; D gene: NA; CDR3 protein: CASRPLAGRNTEAFF; CDR3 DNA: TGTGCCAGCAGGCCTTTGGCGGGGCGGAACACTGAAGCTTTCTTT
V gene: TRBV7-9; J gene: TRBJ1-4; clone size: few; D gene: TRBD1; CDR3 protein: CASGLGTGGEKLFF; CDR3 DNA: TGTGCCAGCGGCTTAGGGACAGGGGGTGAAAAACTGTTTTTT
V gene: TRBV28; J gene: TRBJ1-5; clone size: NA; D gene: TRBD1; CDR3 protein: CASSTITGGSGQPQHF; CDR3 DNA: TGTGCCAGCAGCACCATAACAGGGGGCTCGGGTCAGCCCCAGCATTTT
V gene: TRBV29-1; J gene: TRBJ2-7; clone size: NA; D gene: TRBD1; CDR3 protein: CSATTDRGRITYEQYF; CDR3 DNA: TGCAGCGCCACGACAGACAGGGGCCGGATTACTTACGAGCAGTACTTC
V gene: TRBV28; J gene: TRBJ1-2; clone size: NA; D gene: TRBD1; CDR3 protein: CASSWGPPDREVYGYTF; CDR3 DNA: TGTGCCAGCAGCTGGGGCCCCCCGGACAGGGAAGTTTATGGCTACACCTTC
V gene: TRBV9; J gene: TRBJ1-1; clone size: NA; D gene: NA; CDR3 protein: CASSVLAGAEAFF; CDR3 DNA: TGTGCCAGCAGCGTATTGGCAGGGGCCGAAGCTTTCTTT
V gene: TRBV5-5; J gene: TRBJ2-3; clone size: NA; D gene: TRBD1; CDR3 protein: CASSSGQGFDTQYF; CDR3 DNA: TGTGCCAGCAGCTCCGGACAGGGGTTCGATACGCAGTATTTT
V gene: TRBV7-2; J gene: TRBJ1-6; clone size: NA; D gene: NA; CDR3 protein: CASRKGRGNSPLHF; CDR3 DNA: TGTGCCAGCAGGAAGGGCAGGGGTAATTCACCCCTCCACTTT
V gene: TRBV19; J gene: TRBJ1-1; clone size: NA; D gene: TRBD1; CDR3 protein: CASSISGTEYTEAFF; CDR3 DNA: TGTGCCAGTAGTATTTCGGGGACAGAGTACACTGAAGCTTTCTTT